This TCR beta chain was captured by sequencing in a study of blood T cell repertoires in COVID-19. On the study more broadly: Samples came from the United States, Italy and Spain, spanning acute and convalescent COVID-19. The analysed material was cDNA or gDNA that came from T cells, B-cell-depleted T cells, or PBMCs.

Original processing methods: Amplifying reference gene primers gave estimates of nucleated cell counts. Assay: immunoSEQ multiplex PCR; the TCRdb copy retains only in-frame clones and omits some. From that table come the V and J calls and clone size; the DNA was used to work out D and trimming. The table includes roughly 250,000 clones, approximately 85% detected once. This CDR3 is built from 15 residues. After removal of 3 bases from V and 8 bases from J, the junction contained 5 bases not matched to a gene. Germline CDR1 reads SGHVS; CDR2 reads FQNEAQ. The TCR sequence derives from a man aged 45-60 years with acute or convalescent COVID-19. This chain joins TRBV7-8 and TRBJ1-4, with TRBD1 identical over 11 bases. Sequenced material: peripheral blood. The CDR3 region has the DNA TGTGCCAGCAGCTTGGGGACAGGGGGGGGCGAAAAACTGTTTTTT. It yields the protein CASSLGTGGGEKLFF.